What follows are 3 T cell receptor beta chains derived from one specimen sequenced in a study of blood T cell repertoires in COVID-19 (dated by TCRdb to 2018 to 2021). The library relied on the immunoSEQ multiplex PCR assay. In its TCRdb copy, this immuneACCESS table keeps in-frame sequences only and misses some clones. Where compared with another copy, unresolved V genes explain less than half of these, and the others have no known cause. This sample has about 270,000 clones in its table, and more than 75% of those were observed once. Of the sample, 5.5% to 6% falls within the top ten clones. The source material was peripheral blood. The receptors were sampled from a woman older than 75 with COVID-19, enrolled during active disease.

The rearrangement links TRBV27 to TRBJ2-7; D possibly corresponds to TRBD1 (5 bases). Germline V lookup: CDR1 MNHEY, CDR2 SMNVEV (reference sequence). Trimming removed 2 bases from V and 5 bases from J, with 10 bases in between. This CDR3 has 13 amino acids. The CDR3 reads CASSLTRQNEQYF. The CDR3 coding sequence is TGTGCCAGCAGTTTAACCCGACAGAACGAGCAGTACTTC.

The chain recombines TRBV19 with TRBJ1-3; no reliable D call. V lost 2 bases and J 0 bases, leaving 11 bases between the germline ends. CDR1 is LNHDA, CDR2 SQIVND, per germline (reference sequence). This CDR3 contains 16 residues. This CDR3 is CASSILPMSSGNTIYF. CDR3 in DNA: TGTGCCAGTAGTATACTACCCATGAGCTCTGGAAACACCATATATTTT. Full variable domain (outside the CDR3, taken from reference TRBV19 and TRBJ1-3): DGGITQSPKYLFRKEGQNVTLSCEQNLNHDAMYWYRQDPGQGLRLIYYSQIVNDFQKGDIAEGYSVSREKKESFPLTVTSAQKNPTAFYLCASSILPMSSGNTIYFGEGSWLTVV.

This chain uses TRBV24-1 with TRBJ1-4; D uncertain. Trimming left V 3 bases short and J 7 bases short, with 14 bases between. The germline gives CDR1 KGHDR, CDR2 SFDVKD. The CDR3 extends over 15 amino acids. This CDR3 reads CATSDPSGSGEKLFF. The CDR3 bases are TGTGCCACCAGTGATCCCTCGGGGAGTGGTGAAAAACTGTTTTTT.